These 18 T cell receptor beta chains were all obtained from the same sample, sequenced in a study of metastatic and nonmetastatic thyroid tumors. With MiXCR, TCRdb reprocessed the PCR reads. This sample has just under 20,000 clones, with about 23% found just once. Patients had received no treatment of any kind before thyroid surgery. Specimen: tumor tissue. Every receptor here comes from a male donor with papillary thyroid cancer or a benign thyroid nodule (not recorded which). Some clones in this sample may be carry-over from other donors' samples.

This clone is medium-sized within its sample. CDR3 protein: CASRTAHNSPLHF. Written as DNA, the CDR3 is TGTGCCAGCAGGACAGCTCATAATTCACCCCTCCACTTT. The chain has TRBV27 and TRBJ1-6; D possibly corresponds to TRBD1 (5 bases). Germline V CDR1 and CDR2: MNHEY, SMNVEV (reference sequence). The germline V and J ends were trimmed by 6 bases and 5 bases, with 8 bases remaining between them. The CDR3 is 13 residues long.

This clone was seen repeatedly, ten times or more. The rearrangement links TRBV7-8 to TRBJ2-1; possible D gene TRBD2, 6 bases. V shed 5 bases and J shed 8 bases, with 13 bases lying between them. Per the germline V gene, CDR1 is SGHVS and CDR2 is FQNEAQ. This CDR3 spans 13 amino acids. This chain's CDR3 is CASSPWRDDEQFF. CDR3 DNA: TGTGCCAGCAGCCCATGGAGGGACGATGAGCAGTTCTTC. Drawing the rest from reference TRBV7-8 and TRBJ2-1, the complete variable domain is GAGVSQSPRYKVAKRGQDVALRCDPISGHVSLFWYQQALGQGPEFLTYFQNEAQLDKSGLPSDRFFAERPEGSVSTLKIQRTQQEDSAVYLCASSPWRDDEQFFGPGTRLTVL.

This clone was observed a few times. CDR3: CASSVGTGLETQYF. The DNA for the CDR3 is TGTGCCAGCAGCGTAGGAACAGGGTTGGAGACCCAGTACTTC. The J gene is TRBJ2-5, the V gene TRBV9; D may be TRBD1 (6 bases). There are 14 residues in the CDR3. Looked up from germline, CDR1 is SGDLS and CDR2 is YYNGEE. V was clipped by 0 bases and J by 5 bases, with 11 bases between them.

Many counts were recorded for this clone. The sample contains more than one DNA sequence encoding this CDR3. The chain joins TRBV7-2 to TRBJ2-1; 7 bases align to TRBD1. V was clipped by 3 bases and J by 3 bases; unmatched bases: 5. Germline V gene sequence: CDR1 SGHTA, CDR2 FQGNSA. There are 15 residues in the CDR3. In DNA form, the CDR3 reads TGTGCCAGCAGCTTCGGTCGACAGGGCTACAATGAGCAGTTCTTC. As protein: CASSFGRQGYNEQFF.

As concerns this clone: Here the CDR3 omits its conserved ending phenylalanine or tryptophan, so a read error is the likely source. No DNA is shown, since the ends of the CDR3 on it are uncertain; the CDR3 is the one TCRdb lists. CDR3 amino acids: CATSDSWTGELVC. V gene TRBV24-1 combines with J gene TRBJ2-2. CDR1 and CDR2 from the germline V gene are KGHDR and SFDVKD. The CDR3 spans 13 amino acids, including both terminal residues.

This clone has ten or more counts. The chain has TRBV7-9 and TRBJ1-1, with a tentative D call TRBD1 (5 bases). Looked up from germline, CDR1 is SEHNR and CDR2 is FQNEAQ (reference sequence). The CDR3 runs to 13 residues. Trimming removed 5 bases at V and 3 bases at J, with 10 bases between. The CDR3: CASSRGADTEAFF. In nucleotides, the CDR3 is TGTGCCAGCAGCCGCGGGGCCGACACTGAAGCTTTCTTT.

Of note for this clone: The missing conserved phenylalanine or tryptophan at the end of this CDR3 makes a read error likely. V usage is TRBV6-1 and J usage is TRBJ1-1; D is unclear. The germline V gene has CDR1 MNHNS and CDR2 SASEGT. The CDR3 spans 14 residues. V shed 2 bases and J shed 1 base, with 8 bases lying between them. This CDR3 is CASSEYGGNTEAFL. The CDR3 coding sequence is TGTGCCAGCAGTGAATACGGAGGGAACACTGAAGCTTTCTTA.

This clone was recorded at least ten times. This sequence joins TRBV18 and TRBJ2-7, with 12 bases fitting TRBD2. With V trimmed by 8 bases and J by 4 bases, 3 bases remained unmatched. Germline V gene lookup returns CDR1 KGHSH and CDR2 LQKENI. The CDR3 runs 13 residues. The CDR3 region has the DNA TGTGCCAGCCGAGGGACTAGCGGGTACGAGCAGTACTTC. It specifies CASRGTSGYEQYF.

This chain links TRBV9 with TRBJ2-1; 10 bases are shared with TRBD2. The V and J ends lost 3 bases and 9 bases, in that order; junction bases with no gene match: 12. Germline CDR1 and CDR2: SGDLS and YYNGEE. The CDR3 covers 16 residues. The CDR3, as DNA: TGTGCCAGCAGCGCCTTTGGGAGCGGGGGGGCCGCTGAGCAGTTCTTC. It yields the protein CASSAFGSGGAAEQFF.

There are a few counts of this clone. The chain has TRBV12-5 and TRBJ1-2; the match to TRBD1 covers 7 bases. The CDR3 is 17 residues long. V shed 2 bases, J shed 6 bases, and the junction held 15 bases outside the gene matches. Per germline, CDR1 LGHNT and CDR2 FRNRAP. CDR3: CASGLSWRDSYIHGYTF. In nucleotides, the CDR3 is TGTGCTAGTGGTTTGTCATGGAGGGACAGCTATATTCATGGCTACACCTTC.

About this clone: Its ends do not fully match the called genes, so a read error is possible. This chain connects TRBV14 to TRBJ2-7, with 14 bases that match TRBD2. This CDR3 comprises 17 residues. In germline, CDR1 is SGHDN, CDR2 FVKESK. CDR3 region: CASSHDGTSGRGSEQCF. As DNA, the CDR3 is TGTGCCAGCAGCCATGACGGGACTAGCGGGAGAGGATCCGAGCAGTGCTTC. The complete variable domain, with remaining parts taken from reference TRBV14 and TRBJ2-7, reads EAGVTQFPSHSVIEKGQTVTLRCDPISGHDNLYWYRRVMGKEIKFLLHFVKESKQDESGMPNNRFLAERTGGTYSTLKVQPAELEDSGVYFCASSHDGTSGRGSEQCFGPGTRLTVT.

This clone was seen repeatedly, ten times or more. The gene calls are TRBV29-1 and TRBJ2-7, with TRBD2 identical over 8 bases. The CDR3 runs 17 residues. V lost 3 bases to trimming and J lost 4 bases; unmatched junction nucleotides: 17. The V gene's germline CDR1 is SQVTM and CDR2 ANQGSEA. CDR3 residues: CSVDGGVSGRDFYEQYF. The CDR3 region has the DNA TGCAGCGTTGACGGGGGAGTAAGCGGGAGAGATTTTTACGAGCAGTACTTC.

Worth noting for this clone: Lacking the conserved final phenylalanine or tryptophan, this CDR3 likely reflects a read error. It is unclear where the CDR3 begins or ends on the DNA, so no DNA is shown, and the CDR3 is as TCRdb lists it. This CDR3 is CASNPGSAYNEQLC. This chain connects TRBV6-2 or TRBV6-3 to TRBJ2-1; no check of the table's D call, TRBD1, against the DNA was made. The CDR3 has 14 amino acids, counting both end residues. Germline V gene data show CDR1 as MNHEY and CDR2 as SVGEGT.

This clone was observed a handful of times. The chain has TRBV29-1 and TRBJ2-1; 7 bases line up with TRBD1. J lost 4 bases, V lost 3 bases, and 9 bases had no gene match. This CDR3 contains 15 residues. Germline assignment: CDR1 SQVTM and CDR2 ANQGSEA. For the CDR3, the DNA is TGCAGCGTTGAGGTCTGGGACAGTAGATACAATGAGCAGTTCTTC. Its translation is CSVEVWDSRYNEQFF.

This clone has ten or more counts. Distinct nucleotide sequences in the sample also encode this CDR3. This rearrangement joins TRBV10-3 to TRBJ2-3; 7 bases are a match to TRBD2. The trim removed 8 bases at V and 4 bases at J, leaving 9 bases unmatched. Germline CDR1 and CDR2: ENHRY and SYGVKD. The CDR3 runs 14 residues. DNA for the CDR3: TGTGCCATCCGCTGGTCGGGAGGCGCAGATACGCAGTATTTT. Its protein is CAIRWSGGADTQYF.

The chain links TRBV11-2 to TRBJ2-5, with no clear D. CDR3 size: 15 residues. With 5 bases removed from V and 2 bases from J, the gap between germline ends came to 15 bases. Germline-derived CDR1 and CDR2 are SGHAT and FQNNGV. As DNA, the CDR3 is TGTGCCAGCAGCCTTCAAACTTCCGATCAAGAGACCCAGTACTTC. Translating gives CASSLQTSDQETQYF.

Comments on this clone: Being one base from a much bigger clone, this may be a read error. V is TRBV20-1 and J is TRBJ2-4; TRBD1 is a possible D gene (5 bases). Germline loops: CDR1 DFQATT, CDR2 SNEGSKA (reference sequence). The CDR3 sequence is 15 residues long. CDR3 nucleotides: TGCAGTGCTGCCAGGAACACTGGGGCCAAAAGCATTCAGTACTTC. Its protein product is CSAARNTGAKSIQYF.

Ten or more counts support this clone. V gene TRBV13 combines with J gene TRBJ2-2; 8 nucleotides align to TRBD2. CDR3 length: 16 residues. The trim removed 5 bases at V and 1 base at J, leaving 6 bases unmatched. The V gene's germline CDR1 is PRHDT and CDR2 FYEKMQ (reference sequence). The CDR3 protein is CASSHVAGGNTGELFF. The CDR3 DNA sequence: TGTGCCAGCAGCCACGTGGCGGGGGGGAACACCGGGGAGCTGTTTTTT.